This T cell receptor (beta chain) originates from a study of beta chain features in type 1 diabetes. The CDR3 sequence is 15 residues long. Between the trimmed V and J ends, which lost 4 bases and 0 bases, there was a span of 10 bases. Germline lookup yields CDR1 SQVTM and CDR2 ANQGSEA. Isolated RNA was reverse transcribed in full, so expressed TCRB transcripts were sequenced. Produced via immunoSEQ multiplex PCR; TCRdb's table is partial and in-frame only. The data hold about 900,000 clones, with around a sixth observed a single time. This clone was counted a few times. The sample comprised naive CD4+ T cells from blood. The receptor was isolated from a woman younger than 35 in good health. V and J are TRBV29-1 and TRBJ2-6; TRBD1 is a possible D gene (6 bases). The CDR3: CSVADSSSGANVLTF. The CDR3 bases are TGCAGCGTTGCGGACAGTAGCTCTGGGGCCAACGTCCTGACTTTC.